The present T cell receptor beta chain was sequenced within a study of shared clonotypes between healthy human individuals. The CDR3 sequence is 13 residues long. The germline V gene encodes CDR1 SEHNR and CDR2 FQNEAQ (reference sequence). Trimming shortened V by 5 bases and J by 9 bases, and 14 bases separated the two germline ends. Only in-frame clones appear in the TCRdb table, and some are missing; sequencing was by immunoSEQ multiplex PCR. The data contain approximately 1.4 million clones, 95% to 99% of them singletons. The sample comprised naive CD4+ T cells sorted from blood. The subset: CD45RA+ positively selected. The sequence was obtained from a man younger than 40 in good health. The rearrangement links TRBV7-9 to TRBJ1-5; a weak D match, TRBD1 (5 bases). The CDR3 nucleotides are TGTGCCAGCAGCCCCGGGGCCCTAGGGCCCCAGCATTTT. Its protein product is CASSPGALGPQHF.